This T cell receptor beta chain is drawn from a study of shared clonotypes between healthy human individuals (dated by TCRdb to between 2020 and 2021). General notes on the study: Three men and a couple of women, aged 18 to 49 years, made up the cohort. Per donor, three plates each were used for CD4 naive and CD4 memory, two for CD8 naive, and one for CD8 memory. Different laboratories and diverse techniques were used to prepare libraries and sequence TCR repertoires, to increase sequencing depth and limit assay-specific biases. To estimate repertoire size and how much clonotype sharing occurs between individuals, the study deeply sequenced the blood TCR repertoires of five healthy adults. Per donor, leukapheresis produced somewhere between about 0.94 and 9 billion PBMCs. General conclusions and limits of the study: Higher generation probabilities were observed for clonotypes shared by all four sorted-subset donors than for non-shared clonotypes. Naive subsets generally had larger estimated clonotype richness than memory subsets did. Because the study included only a small number of donors, the genetic and exposure-history diversity represented was limited. Approximately 5% of naive CD4, 3.5% of naive CD8, approximately 2% of memory CD4, and roughly 0.4% of memory CD8 clonotypes were shared across several donors. Even with the large sequencing depth, rarefaction of the sorted-subset datasets indicated that sequencing was incomplete. Sampling was restricted to blood, and TCR repertoires in tissues likely differ from the TCR repertoires found in blood. Pairwise subsampling led to the expectation that sequencing depth would affect the degree of clonotype sharing among donors.

There are 12 amino acids in the CDR3, from cysteine to phenylalanine inclusive. The entry retains the CDR3 DNA only, 36 bases that are in frame from base 1. A distance of 15 bases separates the germline ends of V and J, which lose 6 bases and 9 bases respectively. According to the germline V gene, CDR1 reads SGHTA and CDR2 reads FQGNSA. Using the deep immunoSEQ assay, TCR CDR3 regions were amplified from genomic DNA by multiplex PCR. Extracted genomic DNA from each cell subset was spread evenly across all wells of several immunoSEQ 96-well plates, with each plate serving as a replicate. For sorted subsets, approximately 200 ng of genomic DNA, equivalent to roughly 33,000 T cell genomes, went into each replicate PCR. Purified libraries were quantified with a Qubit 3.0 fluorometer, sized on a Bioanalyzer 2100, and re-quantified with the KAPA Library Quantification kit. Every immunoSEQ 96-well plate was sequenced on a dedicated single-read 150-cycle Illumina NextSeq 550 flow cell. Per the original workflow: Because only junctional sequences without quality scores were contained in the immunoSEQ output, filtering matching that applied to full-length reads could not be performed. To assign V/J genes and CDR3, sequences were annotated against IMGT germline references using PyIR, a Python wrapper for IgBLAST v1.9. Reads were filtered out if the reads had weak V/J assignments (E-value above 1e-6), no CDR3, stop codons, out-of-frame junctions, or ambiguous translated residues. V3J clonotypes were defined as sequences sharing the same inferred V gene, J gene, and CDR3 amino acid sequence. To compute the percentage overlap between repertoires, the number of shared unique clonotypes was divided by the size of the smaller repertoire. RTK rarefaction, the Chao1 estimator, and Recon v2.1 estimates of unobserved clonotypes were used to assess repertoire richness. OLGA was used to compute generation probabilities for all TCRbeta clonotypes that the gDNA method yielded from several donors. Here the immuneACCESS table is served through TCRdb, limited to in-frame sequences with V and J called. Missing clones are a known gap in these copies; in checked studies unresolved V genes cover under half, and the rest lacks a known reason. That table gives V, J and clone size, and the DNA gave D and trimming. The sample contains millions of clones, about 92% of them found a single time. Roughly 0.14% of the sample comes from the top ten.

The donors were healthy, HIV-negative adults who had no recently reported acute infections or vaccinations. Every donor was a Caucasian adult living in Nashville, Tennessee, USA. CD4+ T cells were enriched by magnetic negative selection; naive cells were then positively selected on CD45RA, and the negative fraction formed the memory subset. After blood collection by leukapheresis, PBMCs were isolated using Ficoll-Histopaque density gradient centrifugation and then cryopreserved in the vapor phase of liquid nitrogen. Analytical flow cytometry was used to check the purity and quantity of each magnetically sorted T cell population. Genomic DNA was isolated from every sorted fraction and measured by UV absorbance on a Nanodrop 2000c. Comments on this clone: Its antigen target is currently unknown. No much larger clonotype is one base removed from it; base qualities were not supplied.

Recombination linked TRBV7-2 to TRBJ2-7; no D gene is confidently identified. Sequenced input: naive CD4+ T cells sorted from blood. The label giving this sample's cell subset or site can be read as: CD45RA+ positively selected. The receptor's source is a man aged 18 to 29 in good health. The CDR3 region has the sequence CASRDQAGVQYF. The base sequence is TGTGCCAGCAGGGACCAAGCCGGTGTGCAGTACTTC.